This TCR beta chain derives from a study of blood T cell repertoires in COVID-19. Across the whole study: There were acute and convalescent COVID-19 samples, and they came from the United States, Italy and Spain.

As processed by the authors: How many nucleated cells were present was estimated from reference gene primer amplification. Assay: immunoSEQ multiplex PCR; the TCRdb copy retains only in-frame clones and omits some. That table furnishes V, J and clone size, whereas the DNA furnished D and trimming. The sample contains 200,000 to 250,000 clones, roughly 85% of which appear only once. V gave up 4 bases and J gave up 6 bases, with 13 bases separating them. The CDR3 sequence is 13 residues long. Looked up from germline, CDR1 is SQVTM and CDR2 is ANQGSEA. Sequenced material: peripheral blood. The origin of this receptor is a woman aged 18 to 35 with acute or convalescent COVID-19. The chain uses TRBV29-1 and TRBJ1-5, with a weak D call TRBD1 (6 bases). CDR3 amino acids: CSVGGGGAQPQHF. CDR3 nucleotide sequence: TGCAGCGTTGGGGGCGGGGGGGCTCAGCCCCAGCATTTT.